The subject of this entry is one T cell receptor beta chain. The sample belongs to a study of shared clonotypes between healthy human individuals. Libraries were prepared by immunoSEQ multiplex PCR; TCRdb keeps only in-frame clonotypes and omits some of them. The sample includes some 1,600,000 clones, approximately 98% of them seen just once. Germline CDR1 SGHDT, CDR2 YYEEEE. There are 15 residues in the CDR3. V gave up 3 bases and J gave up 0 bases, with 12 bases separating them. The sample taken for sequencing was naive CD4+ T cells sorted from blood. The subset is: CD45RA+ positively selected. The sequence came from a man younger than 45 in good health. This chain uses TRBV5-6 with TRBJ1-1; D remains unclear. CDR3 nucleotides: TGTGCCAGCAGCTCTGGACGGCTGATGAACACTGAAGCTTTCTTT. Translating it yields CASSSGRLMNTEAFF.